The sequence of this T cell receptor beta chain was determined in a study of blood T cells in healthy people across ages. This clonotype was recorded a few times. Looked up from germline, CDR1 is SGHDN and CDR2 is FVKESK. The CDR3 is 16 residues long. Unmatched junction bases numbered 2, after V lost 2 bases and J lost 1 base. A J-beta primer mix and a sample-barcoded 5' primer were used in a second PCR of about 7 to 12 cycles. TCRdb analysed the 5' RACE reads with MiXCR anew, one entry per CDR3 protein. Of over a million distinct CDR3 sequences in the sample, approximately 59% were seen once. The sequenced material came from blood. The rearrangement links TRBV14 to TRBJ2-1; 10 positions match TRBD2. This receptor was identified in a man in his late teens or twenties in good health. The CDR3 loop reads CASSQLAGASYNEQFF. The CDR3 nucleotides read TGTGCCAGCAGCCAACTAGCGGGGGCTTCCTACAATGAGCAGTTCTTC.